The 14 T cell receptor beta chains given below trace back to one sample, sequenced in a study of T cells after yellow fever vaccination. TCRdb re-derived calls from the 5' RACE reads in MiXCR, one entry per CDR3 protein. This sample has about 160,000 distinct CDR3 sequences, with around 7.2% found just once. Sample: CD4+ T cells sorted from PBMCs, taken 5 days after the first yellow fever vaccination. These receptors came from a young man who received the YFV17D yellow fever vaccine.

This clonotype was recorded many times. V usage is TRBV15 and J usage is TRBJ2-1; D ambiguous. V lost 5 bases and J lost 10, with 12 bases in between. The CDR3 totals 12 residues. Germline values: CDR1 LNHNV, CDR2 YYDKDF (reference sequence). The CDR3 loop reads CATSALLGEQFF. The DNA for the CDR3 is TGTGCCACCAGCGCCCTTCTTGGCGAGCAGTTCTTC. Looking up the rest from reference TRBV15 and TRBJ2-1 gives the full variable domain: DAMVIQNPRYQVTQFGKPVTLSCSQTLNHNVMYWYQQKSSQAPKLLFHYYDKDFNNEADTPDNFQSRRPNTSFCFLDIRSPGLGDTAMYLCATSALLGEQFFGPGTRLTVL.

The sample holds many counts of this clonotype. The chain joins TRBV28 to TRBJ2-1, with TRBD2 as a possible D gene (5 bases). V lost 1 base and J lost 5, with 9 bases in between. Germline V CDR1 and CDR2: MDHEN, SYDVKM. The CDR3 sequence is 14 residues long. The CDR3 loop reads CASSLLSGNNEQFF. CDR3 DNA sequence: TGTGCCAGCAGTTTATTATCGGGGAACAATGAGCAGTTCTTC.

This clonotype has more than one count but fewer than ten. The chain carries TRBV6-1 and TRBJ2-2, with 8 bases identical to TRBD1. The germline V gene encodes CDR1 MNHNS and CDR2 SASEGT. The V segment lost 5 bases and the J segment 7 bases; nucleotides outside the gene matches: 9. CDR3 size: 15 residues. The CDR3 here is CASSRQDRVNGELFF. For the CDR3, the DNA is TGTGCCAGCAGTCGGCAGGACAGGGTGAACGGGGAGCTGTTTTTT.

V usage is TRBV5-1 and J usage is TRBJ2-1; either TRBD1 or TRBD2 may fit D (6 bases each). Germline loops: CDR1 SGHRS, CDR2 YFSETQ. V lost 0 bases and J 5 bases, leaving 12 bases between the germline ends. The CDR3 is 15 residues long. This CDR3 is CASSLAGGPNNEQFF. CDR3 nucleotides: TGCGCCAGCAGCTTGGCTGGGGGGCCTAACAATGAGCAGTTCTTC.

This clonotype came up many times. This CDR3 is CAISEPGGKADTQYF. CDR3 bases: TGTGCCATCAGTGAGCCGGGGGGCAAGGCAGATACGCAGTATTTT. The chain uses TRBV10-3 and TRBJ2-3, with a tentative D call TRBD2 (7 bases). V dropped 2 bases and J dropped 4 bases, with 13 bases sitting between them. Germline assignment: CDR1 ENHRY and CDR2 SYGVKD. This CDR3 comprises 15 residues.

This clonotype was detected ten times or more. The gene calls are TRBV5-4 and TRBJ1-5, with a weak D call TRBD1 (6 bases). The CDR3 is made up of 14 amino acids. The V end was cut by 5 bases, the J end by 4 bases, with 13 bases between. Germline loops: CDR1 SGHNT, CDR2 YYREEE (reference sequence). CDR3 residues: CASSMGGPNQPQHF. CDR3 nucleotide sequence: TGTGCCAGCAGTATGGGGGGGCCGAATCAGCCCCAGCATTTT.

This clonotype has at least ten counts. The chain's CDR3 is CASSSTTGDEQFF. The CDR3 coding sequence is TGTGCCAGCAGCTCTACGACAGGCGATGAGCAGTTCTTC. The rearrangement uses TRBV7-2 and TRBJ2-1, with D possibly TRBD1 on 6 matching bases. V was shortened by 4 bases and J by 8 bases, with 12 bases between the two germline ends. Germline values: CDR1 SGHTA, CDR2 FQGNSA. The CDR3 extends over 13 amino acids.

This clonotype has a handful of counts. This rearrangement joins TRBV20-1 to TRBJ1-4; D might be TRBD1 (5 bases). Germline CDR1 and CDR2: DFQATT and SNEGSKA (reference sequence). The germline V and J ends were trimmed by 3 bases and 8 bases, with 7 bases remaining between them. The CDR3 is 11 residues long. CDR3 amino acids: CSARNREKLFF. The CDR3 nucleotides are TGCAGTGCTAGGAACAGGGAAAAACTGTTTTTT.

This clonotype was counted between two and nine times. The V call is TRBV24-1, the J call TRBJ2-4; D gene ambiguous. Trimming left V 0 bases short and J 1 base short, with 15 bases between. This CDR3 is 18 amino acids long. The V gene's germline CDR1 is KGHDR and CDR2 SFDVKD. The CDR3 region is CATSDLLVEGLAKNIQYF. For the CDR3, the DNA is TGTGCCACCAGTGATTTGTTGGTGGAAGGGCTGGCCAAAAACATTCAGTACTTC.

The chain links TRBV19 to TRBJ2-1; 7 positions agree with TRBD1. This CDR3 is 18 amino acids long. Germline values: CDR1 LNHDA, CDR2 SQIVND (reference sequence). The V segment lost 6 bases and the J segment 4 bases; nucleotides outside the gene matches: 18. CDR3 nucleotide sequence: TGTGCCAGTAGCTGGGTGCGTGGGACAGCGTTGACTTACAATGAGCAGTTCTTC. Its translation: CASSWVRGTALTYNEQFF.

This clonotype was detected ten times or more. This sequence joins TRBV7-2 and TRBJ2-7; the D call may be TRBD1 or TRBD2 (6 bases each). Germline V gene data show CDR1 as SGHTA and CDR2 as FQGNSA. Trimming removed 0 bases from V and 5 bases from J, with 8 bases in between. The CDR3 has 13 amino acids. In nucleotides, the CDR3 is TGTGCCAGCAGCTTAGCGGGGGGCGACGAGCAGTACTTC. Its translation is CASSLAGGDEQYF.

This clonotype came up many times. The chain couples TRBV3-1 to TRBJ2-3, with 8 positions matching TRBD1. The J segment lost 5 bases and the V segment lost 6 bases, leaving 4 bases of the junction unmatched. This CDR3 is built from 13 residues. CDR1 and CDR2 (germline): LGHDT, YNNKEL (reference sequence). For the CDR3, the DNA is TGTGCCAGCAGGTCGACAGGGGTAGATACGCAGTATTTT. It codes for CASRSTGVDTQYF.

This clonotype has just a few counts. This sequence joins TRBV5-1 and TRBJ2-6; the D gene is possibly TRBD2 (6 bases). From germline, CDR1 is SGHRS and CDR2 YFSETQ. The CDR3 has 16 amino acids. V gave up 2 bases and J gave up 3 bases, with 12 bases separating them. CDR3 bases: TGCGCCAGCAGCTTTAATGGGGGGAGTGGGGCCAACGTCCTGACTTTC. Translation gives CASSFNGGSGANVLTF. The full variable domain, with the rest looked up from reference TRBV5-1 and TRBJ2-6, is KAGVTQTPRYLIKTRGQQVTLSCSPISGHRSVSWYQQTPGQGLQFLFEYFSETQRNKGNFPGRFSGRQFSNSRSEMNVSTLELGDSALYLCASSFNGGSGANVLTFGAGSRLTVL.

This clonotype was recorded at least ten times. V gene TRBV6-5 combines with J gene TRBJ2-5, with 8 bases lining up with TRBD1. The V gene end was trimmed by 6 bases and the J gene end by 2 bases; junction bases not matched to a gene: 5. The CDR3 spans 14 residues. The germline CDR1 and CDR2 sequences are MNHEY and SVGAGI. In nucleotides, the CDR3 is TGTGCCAGCAGGAGGACAGGGTCTCAAGAGACCCAGTACTTC. It yields the protein CASRRTGSQETQYF.